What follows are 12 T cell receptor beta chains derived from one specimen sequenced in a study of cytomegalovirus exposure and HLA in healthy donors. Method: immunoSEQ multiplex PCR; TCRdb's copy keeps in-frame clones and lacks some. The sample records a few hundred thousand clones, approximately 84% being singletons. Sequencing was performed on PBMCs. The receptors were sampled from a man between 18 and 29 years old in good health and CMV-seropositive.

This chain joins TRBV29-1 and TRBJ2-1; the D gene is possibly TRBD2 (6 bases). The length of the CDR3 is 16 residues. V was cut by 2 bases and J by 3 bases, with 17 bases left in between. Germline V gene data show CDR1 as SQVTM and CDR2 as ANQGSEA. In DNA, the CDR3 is TGCAGCGTTGAAAGTTTCGAGGCTAGCGACTACAATGAGCAGTTCTTC. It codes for CSVESFEASDYNEQFF.

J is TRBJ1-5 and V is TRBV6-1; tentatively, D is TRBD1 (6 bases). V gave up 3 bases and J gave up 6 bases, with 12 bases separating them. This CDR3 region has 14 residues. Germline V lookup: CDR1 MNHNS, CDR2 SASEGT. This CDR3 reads CASSDPGALQPQHF. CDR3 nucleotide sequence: TGTGCCAGCAGTGATCCAGGGGCGCTTCAGCCCCAGCATTTT.

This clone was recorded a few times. The CDR3 region has the DNA TGTGCCAGCAGCTTGGACAGGGCTGGAAACACCATATATTTT. Translating gives CASSLDRAGNTIYF. The chain couples TRBV5-5 to TRBJ1-3, with a tentative D call TRBD1 (6 bases). V lost 0 bases and J 2 bases, leaving 6 bases between the germline ends. There are 14 residues in the CDR3. The germline V gene encodes CDR1 SGHKS and CDR2 YYEKEE (reference sequence).

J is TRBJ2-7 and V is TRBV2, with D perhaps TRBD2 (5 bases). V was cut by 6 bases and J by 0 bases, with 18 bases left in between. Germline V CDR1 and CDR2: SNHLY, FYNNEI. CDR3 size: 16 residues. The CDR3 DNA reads TGTGCCAGCAGCCCTTCCTGGAGGTTTTCCTCCTACGAGCAGTACTTC. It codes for CASSPSWRFSSYEQYF.

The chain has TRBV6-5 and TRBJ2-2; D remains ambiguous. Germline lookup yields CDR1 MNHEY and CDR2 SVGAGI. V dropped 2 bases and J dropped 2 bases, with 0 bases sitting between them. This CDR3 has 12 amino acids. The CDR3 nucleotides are TGTGCCAGCAGTTACAACACCGGGGAGCTGTTTTTT. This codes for CASSYNTGELFF.

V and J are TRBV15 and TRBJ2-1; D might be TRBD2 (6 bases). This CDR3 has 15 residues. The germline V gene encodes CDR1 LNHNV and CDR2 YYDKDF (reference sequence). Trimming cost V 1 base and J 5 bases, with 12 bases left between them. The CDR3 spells CATSRVEGADNEQFF. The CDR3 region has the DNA TGTGCCACCAGCAGAGTGGAGGGAGCCGACAATGAGCAGTTCTTC.

The CDR3 protein is CASSLTQQETQYF. Written as DNA, the CDR3 is TGTGCCAGCAGCTTAACGCAACAAGAGACCCAGTACTTC. The chain couples TRBV7-3 to TRBJ2-5; D is uncertain. CDR3 size: 13 residues. Trimming shortened V by 0 bases and J by 2 bases, and 4 bases separated the two germline ends. Looked up from germline, CDR1 is SGHTA and CDR2 is FQGTGA.

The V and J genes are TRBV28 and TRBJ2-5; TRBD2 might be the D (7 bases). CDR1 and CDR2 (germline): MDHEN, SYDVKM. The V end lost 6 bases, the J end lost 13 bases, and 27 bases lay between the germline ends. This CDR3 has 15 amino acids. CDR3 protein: CASSPGGSGKGLGYF. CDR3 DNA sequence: TGTGCCAGCAGCCCTGGGGGCAGCGGGAAGGGTCTGGGGTACTTC.

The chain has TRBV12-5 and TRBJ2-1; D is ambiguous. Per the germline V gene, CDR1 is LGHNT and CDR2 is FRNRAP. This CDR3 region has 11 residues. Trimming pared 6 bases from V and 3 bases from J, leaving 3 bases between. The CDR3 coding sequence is TGTGCTAGTGGGATCTACAATGAGCAGTTCTTC. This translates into CASGIYNEQFF.

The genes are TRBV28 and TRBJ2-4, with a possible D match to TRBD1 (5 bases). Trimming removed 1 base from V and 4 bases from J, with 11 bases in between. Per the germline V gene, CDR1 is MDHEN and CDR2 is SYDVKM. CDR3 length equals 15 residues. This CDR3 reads CASSLYRQPKNIQYF. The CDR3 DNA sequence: TGTGCCAGCAGTTTATACCGACAGCCAAAAAACATTCAGTACTTC.

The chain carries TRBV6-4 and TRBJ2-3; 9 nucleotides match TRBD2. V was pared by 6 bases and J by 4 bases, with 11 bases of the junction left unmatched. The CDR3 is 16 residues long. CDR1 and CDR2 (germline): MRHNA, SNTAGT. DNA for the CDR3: TGTGCCAGCAGCCCTCTAGCGGGAACAGGCCCAGATACGCAGTATTTT. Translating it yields CASSPLAGTGPDTQYF.

CDR3 protein: CASSDPDRDNEQFF. The CDR3 DNA is TGTGCCAGCAGTGACCCCGACAGGGACAATGAGCAGTTCTTC. The rearrangement uses TRBV6-1 and TRBJ2-1; 7 bases agree with TRBD1. V gave up 3 bases and J gave up 5 bases; unmatched junction bases: 4. The CDR3 is 14 residues long. The germline V gene has CDR1 MNHNS and CDR2 SASEGT.